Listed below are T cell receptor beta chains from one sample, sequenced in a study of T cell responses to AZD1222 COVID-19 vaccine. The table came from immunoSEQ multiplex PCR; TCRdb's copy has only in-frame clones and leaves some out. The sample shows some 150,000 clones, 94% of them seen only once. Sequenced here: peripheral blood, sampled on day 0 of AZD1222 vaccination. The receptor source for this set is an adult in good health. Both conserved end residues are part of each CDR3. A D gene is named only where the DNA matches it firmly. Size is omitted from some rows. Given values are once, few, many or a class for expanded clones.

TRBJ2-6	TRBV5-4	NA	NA	CASSLTGANVLTF	TGTGCCAGCAGCCTAACTGGGGCCAACGTCCTGACTTTC
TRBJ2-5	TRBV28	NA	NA	CASSYDTVQETQYF	TGTGCCAGCAGTTACGACACCGTACAAGAGACCCAGTACTTC
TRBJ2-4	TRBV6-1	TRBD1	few	CASSEQPGQGGKNIQYF	TGTGCCAGCAGTGAACAGCCGGGACAGGGTGGCAAAAACATTCAGTACTTC
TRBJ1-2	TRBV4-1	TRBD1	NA	CASSLQQGRFSYGYTF	TGCGCCAGCAGCCTCCAACAGGGGAGATTCTCTTATGGCTACACCTTC
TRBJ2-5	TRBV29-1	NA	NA	CSVVLYQETQYF	TGCAGCGTTGTCCTCTACCAAGAGACCCAGTACTTC
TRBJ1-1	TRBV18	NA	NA	CASSPGVNTEAFF	TGTGCCAGCTCGCCAGGGGTAAACACTGAAGCTTTCTTT
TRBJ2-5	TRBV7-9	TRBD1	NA	CASSSGQGLGETQYF	TGTGCCAGCAGCTCGGGACAGGGGTTAGGAGAGACCCAGTACTTC
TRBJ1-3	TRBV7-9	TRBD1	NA	CASSRQGIWTGNTIYF	TGTGCCAGCAGTCGACAGGGGATATGGACTGGAAACACCATATATTTT
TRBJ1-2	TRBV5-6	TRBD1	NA	CASSLRRQGSGYTF	TGTGCCAGCAGCTTGAGGAGACAGGGGAGCGGCTACACCTTC
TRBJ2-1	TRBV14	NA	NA	CASSQARAYNEQFF	TGTGCCAGCAGCCAAGCCAGGGCTTACAATGAGCAGTTCTTC
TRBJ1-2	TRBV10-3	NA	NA	CAISESAGYTF	TGTGCCATCAGTGAGTCGGCGGGCTACACCTTC
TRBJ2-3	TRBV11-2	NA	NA	CASSLDQGLTGTDTQYF	TGTGCCAGCAGCTTAGATCAGGGGTTGACTGGCACAGATACGCAGTATTTT
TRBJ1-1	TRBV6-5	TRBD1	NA	CASSYSPGQPLEAFF	TGTGCCAGCAGTTACTCCCCGGGACAGCCCCTTGAAGCTTTCTTT
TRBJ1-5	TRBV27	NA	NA	CASLASVYSNQPQHF	TGTGCCAGCCTGGCCTCAGTATATAGCAATCAGCCCCAGCATTTT
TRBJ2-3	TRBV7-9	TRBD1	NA	CASSLAGQGGFADTQYF	TGTGCCAGCAGCTTAGCGGGACAGGGGGGGTTCGCAGATACGCAGTATTTT
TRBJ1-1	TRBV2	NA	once	CASSEVQGGEAFF	TGTGCCAGCAGTGAAGTCCAGGGTGGAGAAGCTTTCTTT
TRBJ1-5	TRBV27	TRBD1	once	CASSPGTGGSRQPQHF	TGTGCCAGCAGTCCCGGGACAGGGGGCTCAAGGCAGCCCCAGCATTTT
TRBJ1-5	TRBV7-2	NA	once	CASSPKEDQPQHF	TGTGCCAGCAGCCCAAAGGAAGATCAGCCCCAGCATTTT
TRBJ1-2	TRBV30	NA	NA	CAWSETGMGYGYTF	TGTGCCTGGAGTGAGACGGGTATGGGCTATGGCTACACCTTC
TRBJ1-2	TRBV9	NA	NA	CASSVDAGWGNYGYTF	TGTGCCAGCAGCGTAGATGCCGGCTGGGGTAACTATGGCTACACCTTC
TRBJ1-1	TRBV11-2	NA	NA	CASSPRGGNTEAFF	TGTGCCAGCAGCCCCCGGGGCGGGAACACTGAAGCTTTCTTT
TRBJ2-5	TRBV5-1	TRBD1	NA	CASSRTGPETQYF	TGCGCCAGCAGCCGGACAGGACCAGAGACCCAGTACTTC
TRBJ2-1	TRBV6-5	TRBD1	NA	CASSYSGQGAREQFF	TGTGCCAGCAGTTATTCTGGACAGGGGGCTCGTGAGCAGTTCTTC
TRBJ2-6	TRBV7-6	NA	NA	CASSLRGAGNSGANVLTF	TGTGCCAGCAGCTTAAGAGGGGCAGGGAATTCTGGGGCCAACGTCCTGACTTTC
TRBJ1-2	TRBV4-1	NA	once	CASSQDLLPRGYGYTF	TGCGCCAGCAGCCAAGACTTGCTTCCCAGGGGATATGGCTACACCTTC
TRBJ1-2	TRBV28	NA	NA	CASSLSGGPLYGYTF	TGTGCCAGCAGCCTTTCCGGGGGGCCCCTTTATGGCTACACCTTC
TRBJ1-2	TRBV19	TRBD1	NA	CASSEETGTGGIKYGYTF	TGTGCCAGTAGTGAGGAAACCGGGACAGGGGGCATCAAGTATGGCTACACCTTC
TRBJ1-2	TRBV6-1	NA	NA	CASSEVGAYGYTF	TGTGCCAGCAGTGAAGTCGGAGCGTATGGCTACACCTTC
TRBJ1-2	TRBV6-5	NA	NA	CASTRQANYGYTF	TGTGCCAGCACCCGACAGGCCAACTATGGCTACACCTTC
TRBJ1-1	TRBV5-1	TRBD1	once	CASSATGGAFEAFF	TGCGCCAGCAGCGCGACAGGGGGCGCGTTTGAAGCTTTCTTT
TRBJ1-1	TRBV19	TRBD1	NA	CASSRTGGTEAFF	TGTGCCAGTAGTCGGACAGGGGGTACTGAAGCTTTCTTT
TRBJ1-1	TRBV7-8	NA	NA	CASSGWGMNTEAFF	TGTGCCAGCAGCGGTTGGGGGATGAACACTGAAGCTTTCTTT
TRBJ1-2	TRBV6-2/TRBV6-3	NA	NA	CASSELRDGYYGYTF	TGTGCCAGCAGCGAACTCCGGGACGGATACTATGGCTACACCTTC
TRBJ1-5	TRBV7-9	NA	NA	CASSHLGVINQPQHF	TGTGCCAGCAGCCATTTGGGGGTAATCAATCAGCCCCAGCATTTT
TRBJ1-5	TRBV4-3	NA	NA	CASSQDIGGGHGSNQPQHF	TGCGCCAGCAGCCAAGATATAGGCGGGGGGCACGGTAGCAATCAGCCCCAGCATTTT
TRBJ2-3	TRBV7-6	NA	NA	CASSFPPPEVTDTQYF	TGTGCCAGCAGCTTCCCCCCTCCGGAGGTCACAGATACGCAGTATTTT
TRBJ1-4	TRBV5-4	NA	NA	CASSLANNEKLFF	TGTGCCAGCAGCTTGGCCAATAATGAAAAACTGTTTTTT
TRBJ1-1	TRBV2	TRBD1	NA	CASREQGASAEAFF	TGTGCCAGCAGGGAACAGGGGGCATCAGCTGAAGCTTTCTTT
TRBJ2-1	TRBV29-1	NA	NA	CSVLAGGPSYNEQFF	TGCAGCGTCCTCGCCGGGGGGCCCTCCTACAATGAGCAGTTCTTC
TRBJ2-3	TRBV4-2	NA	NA	CASSRGTDTQYF	TGTGCCAGCAGCCGGGGCACAGATACGCAGTATTTT
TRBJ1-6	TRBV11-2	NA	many	CASSLAGTPISPLHF	TGTGCCAGCAGCTTAGCCGGGACCCCAATCTCACCCCTCCACTTT
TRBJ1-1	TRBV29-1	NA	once	CSVRTGSGAEAFF	TGCAGCGTCCGAACAGGGTCGGGCGCTGAAGCTTTCTTT
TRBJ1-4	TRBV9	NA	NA	CASGQNFNEKLFF	TGTGCCAGCGGACAGAACTTTAATGAAAAACTGTTTTTT
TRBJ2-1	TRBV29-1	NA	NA	CSVLHRTTMLYEQFF	TGCAGCGTTCTTCACAGAACCACAATGTTGTATGAGCAGTTCTTC
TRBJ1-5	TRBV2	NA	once	CASQDIRNQPQHF	TGTGCCAGCCAGGACATCCGCAATCAGCCCCAGCATTTT
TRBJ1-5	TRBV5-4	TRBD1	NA	CASSRDRGQPQHF	TGTGCCAGCAGCCGGGACAGGGGTCAGCCCCAGCATTTT
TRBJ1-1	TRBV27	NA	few	CASKGGQATNTEAFF	TGTGCCAGCAAAGGGGGGCAGGCGACGAACACTGAAGCTTTCTTT
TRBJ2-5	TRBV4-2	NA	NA	CASSQTHQETQYF	TGTGCCAGCAGCCAAACCCACCAAGAGACCCAGTACTTC
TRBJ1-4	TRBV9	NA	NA	CASSVSQGATNEKLFF	TGTGCCAGCAGCGTATCCCAGGGAGCAACTAATGAAAAACTGTTTTTT
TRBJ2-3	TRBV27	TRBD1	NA	CASSDRGEEDTQYF	TGTGCCAGCAGCGACAGGGGAGAGGAAGATACGCAGTATTTT
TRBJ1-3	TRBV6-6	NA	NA	CASTPGTSGNTIYF	TGTGCCAGCACCCCGGGGACCTCTGGAAACACCATATATTTT
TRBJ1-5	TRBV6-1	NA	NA	CASSVLGGTGNQPQHF	TGTGCCAGCAGTGTCCTAGGGGGGACGGGCAATCAGCCCCAGCATTTT
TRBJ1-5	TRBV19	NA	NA	CASSRSSGRNQPQHF	TGTGCCAGTAGTCGATCGTCGGGGCGAAATCAGCCCCAGCATTTT
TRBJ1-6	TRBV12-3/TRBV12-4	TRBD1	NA	CASRGQGSPLHF	TGTGCCAGCAGGGGACAGGGGTCACCCCTCCACTTT
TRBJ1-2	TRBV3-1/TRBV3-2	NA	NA	CASSQARGTGMGYGYTF	TGTGCCAGCAGCCAAGCTAGAGGAACAGGGATGGGCTATGGCTACACCTTC